This T cell receptor beta chain was sequenced in a study of shared clonotypes between healthy human individuals. Study-wide results and limits: When naive CD4 clonotypes were compared across a handful of donors, around 4.6% were shared.

The table lists this clone with a count of one. The antigen remains undetermined. Sequencing was performed with immunoSEQ multiplex PCR; in TCRdb, only in-frame clones are kept and a portion is missing. The repertoire holds about 960,000 clones, with about three quarters as singletons. The V end lost 3 bases, the J end lost 13 bases, and 19 bases lay between the germline ends. CDR3 size: 15 residues. From germline, CDR1 is MNHEY and CDR2 SMNVEV (reference sequence). Sequenced: memory CD4+ T cells sorted from blood. Documented subset: CD45RA-negative fraction. The sequence derives from a man younger than 35 in good health. The V gene is TRBV27, the J gene TRBJ1-6, with D possibly TRBD1 on 5 matching bases. The CDR3 nucleotides are TGTGCCAGCAGTTTCGAAGGGGCTGGGGGTAGCCCCCTCCACTTT. It encodes CASSFEGAGGSPLHF.